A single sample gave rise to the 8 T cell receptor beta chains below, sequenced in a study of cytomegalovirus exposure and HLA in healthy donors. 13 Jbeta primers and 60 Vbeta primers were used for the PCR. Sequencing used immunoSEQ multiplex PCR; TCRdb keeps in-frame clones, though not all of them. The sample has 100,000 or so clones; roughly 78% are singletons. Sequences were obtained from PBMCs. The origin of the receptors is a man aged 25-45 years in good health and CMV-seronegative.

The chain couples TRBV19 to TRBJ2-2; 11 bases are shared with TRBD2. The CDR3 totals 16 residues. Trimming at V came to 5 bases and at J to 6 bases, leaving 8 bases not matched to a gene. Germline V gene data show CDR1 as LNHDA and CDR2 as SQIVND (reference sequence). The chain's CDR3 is CASSGYGTSGSGELFF. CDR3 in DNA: TGTGCCAGTAGTGGTTACGGGACTAGCGGCTCCGGGGAGCTGTTTTTT.

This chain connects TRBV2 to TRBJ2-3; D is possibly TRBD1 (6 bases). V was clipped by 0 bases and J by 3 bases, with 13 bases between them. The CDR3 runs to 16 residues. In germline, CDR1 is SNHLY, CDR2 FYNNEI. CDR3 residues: CASSEADRTRTDTQYF. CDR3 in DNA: TGTGCCAGCAGTGAAGCGGACAGAACTAGGACAGATACGCAGTATTTT.

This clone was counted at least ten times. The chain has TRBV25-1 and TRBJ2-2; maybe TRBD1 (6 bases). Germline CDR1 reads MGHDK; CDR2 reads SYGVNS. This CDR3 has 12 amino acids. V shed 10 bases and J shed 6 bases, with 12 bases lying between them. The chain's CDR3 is CATQGTPGELFF. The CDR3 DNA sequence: TGTGCCACTCAGGGGACACCCGGGGAGCTGTTTTTT.

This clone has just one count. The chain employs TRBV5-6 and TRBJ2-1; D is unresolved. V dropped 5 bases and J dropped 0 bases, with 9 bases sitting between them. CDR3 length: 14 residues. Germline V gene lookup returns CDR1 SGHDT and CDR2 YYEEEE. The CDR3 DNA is TGTGCCAGCAGGCCCGGTAACTCCTACAATGAGCAGTTCTTC. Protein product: CASRPGNSYNEQFF. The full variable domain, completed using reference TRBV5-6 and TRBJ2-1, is DAGVTQSPTHLIKTRGQQVTLRCSPKSGHDTVSWYQQALGQGPQFIFQYYEEEERQRGNFPDRFSGHQFPNYSSELNVNALLLGDSALYLCASRPGNSYNEQFFGPGTRLTVL.

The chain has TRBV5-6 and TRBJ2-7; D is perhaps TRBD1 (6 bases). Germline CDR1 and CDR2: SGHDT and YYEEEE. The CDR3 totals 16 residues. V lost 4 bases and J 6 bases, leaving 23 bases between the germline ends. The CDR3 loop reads CASSRLQGPVESEQYF. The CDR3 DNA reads TGTGCCAGCAGCAGATTACAGGGCCCGGTTGAGTCCGAGCAGTACTTC.

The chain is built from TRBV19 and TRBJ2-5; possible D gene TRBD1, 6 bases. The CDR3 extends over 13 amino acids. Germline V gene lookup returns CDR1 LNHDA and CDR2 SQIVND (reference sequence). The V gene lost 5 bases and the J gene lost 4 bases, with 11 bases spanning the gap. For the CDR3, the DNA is TGTGCCAGTAGTCCCCCCAGGGGAGAGACCCAGTACTTC. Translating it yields CASSPPRGETQYF.

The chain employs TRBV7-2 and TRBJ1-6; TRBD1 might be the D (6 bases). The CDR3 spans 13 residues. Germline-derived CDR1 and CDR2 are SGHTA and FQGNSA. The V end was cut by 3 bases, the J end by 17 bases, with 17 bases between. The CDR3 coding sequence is TGTGCCAGCAGCTTCGAGGACAGATTTGTCTTCCACTTT. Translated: CASSFEDRFVFHF.

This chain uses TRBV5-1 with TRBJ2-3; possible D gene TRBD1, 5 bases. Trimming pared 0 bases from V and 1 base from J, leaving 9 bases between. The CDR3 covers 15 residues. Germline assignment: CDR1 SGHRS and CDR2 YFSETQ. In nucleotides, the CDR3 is TGCGCCAGCAGCTTGGGTCTAGGGGGCACAGATACGCAGTATTTT. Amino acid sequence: CASSLGLGGTDTQYF.